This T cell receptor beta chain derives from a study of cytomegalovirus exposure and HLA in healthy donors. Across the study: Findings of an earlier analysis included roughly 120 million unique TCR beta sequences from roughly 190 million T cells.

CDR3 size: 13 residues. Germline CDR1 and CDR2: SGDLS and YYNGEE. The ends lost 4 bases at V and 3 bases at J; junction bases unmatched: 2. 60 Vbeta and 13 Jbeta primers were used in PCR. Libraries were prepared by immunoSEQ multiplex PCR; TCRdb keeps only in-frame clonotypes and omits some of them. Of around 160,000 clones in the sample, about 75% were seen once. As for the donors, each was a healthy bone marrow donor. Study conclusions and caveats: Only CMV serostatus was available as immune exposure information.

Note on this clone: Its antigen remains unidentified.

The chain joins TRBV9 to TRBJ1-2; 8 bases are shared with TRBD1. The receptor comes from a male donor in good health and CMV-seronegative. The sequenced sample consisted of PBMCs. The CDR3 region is CASSQTGDYGYTF. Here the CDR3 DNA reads TGTGCCAGCAGCCAGACAGGGGACTATGGCTACACCTTC.